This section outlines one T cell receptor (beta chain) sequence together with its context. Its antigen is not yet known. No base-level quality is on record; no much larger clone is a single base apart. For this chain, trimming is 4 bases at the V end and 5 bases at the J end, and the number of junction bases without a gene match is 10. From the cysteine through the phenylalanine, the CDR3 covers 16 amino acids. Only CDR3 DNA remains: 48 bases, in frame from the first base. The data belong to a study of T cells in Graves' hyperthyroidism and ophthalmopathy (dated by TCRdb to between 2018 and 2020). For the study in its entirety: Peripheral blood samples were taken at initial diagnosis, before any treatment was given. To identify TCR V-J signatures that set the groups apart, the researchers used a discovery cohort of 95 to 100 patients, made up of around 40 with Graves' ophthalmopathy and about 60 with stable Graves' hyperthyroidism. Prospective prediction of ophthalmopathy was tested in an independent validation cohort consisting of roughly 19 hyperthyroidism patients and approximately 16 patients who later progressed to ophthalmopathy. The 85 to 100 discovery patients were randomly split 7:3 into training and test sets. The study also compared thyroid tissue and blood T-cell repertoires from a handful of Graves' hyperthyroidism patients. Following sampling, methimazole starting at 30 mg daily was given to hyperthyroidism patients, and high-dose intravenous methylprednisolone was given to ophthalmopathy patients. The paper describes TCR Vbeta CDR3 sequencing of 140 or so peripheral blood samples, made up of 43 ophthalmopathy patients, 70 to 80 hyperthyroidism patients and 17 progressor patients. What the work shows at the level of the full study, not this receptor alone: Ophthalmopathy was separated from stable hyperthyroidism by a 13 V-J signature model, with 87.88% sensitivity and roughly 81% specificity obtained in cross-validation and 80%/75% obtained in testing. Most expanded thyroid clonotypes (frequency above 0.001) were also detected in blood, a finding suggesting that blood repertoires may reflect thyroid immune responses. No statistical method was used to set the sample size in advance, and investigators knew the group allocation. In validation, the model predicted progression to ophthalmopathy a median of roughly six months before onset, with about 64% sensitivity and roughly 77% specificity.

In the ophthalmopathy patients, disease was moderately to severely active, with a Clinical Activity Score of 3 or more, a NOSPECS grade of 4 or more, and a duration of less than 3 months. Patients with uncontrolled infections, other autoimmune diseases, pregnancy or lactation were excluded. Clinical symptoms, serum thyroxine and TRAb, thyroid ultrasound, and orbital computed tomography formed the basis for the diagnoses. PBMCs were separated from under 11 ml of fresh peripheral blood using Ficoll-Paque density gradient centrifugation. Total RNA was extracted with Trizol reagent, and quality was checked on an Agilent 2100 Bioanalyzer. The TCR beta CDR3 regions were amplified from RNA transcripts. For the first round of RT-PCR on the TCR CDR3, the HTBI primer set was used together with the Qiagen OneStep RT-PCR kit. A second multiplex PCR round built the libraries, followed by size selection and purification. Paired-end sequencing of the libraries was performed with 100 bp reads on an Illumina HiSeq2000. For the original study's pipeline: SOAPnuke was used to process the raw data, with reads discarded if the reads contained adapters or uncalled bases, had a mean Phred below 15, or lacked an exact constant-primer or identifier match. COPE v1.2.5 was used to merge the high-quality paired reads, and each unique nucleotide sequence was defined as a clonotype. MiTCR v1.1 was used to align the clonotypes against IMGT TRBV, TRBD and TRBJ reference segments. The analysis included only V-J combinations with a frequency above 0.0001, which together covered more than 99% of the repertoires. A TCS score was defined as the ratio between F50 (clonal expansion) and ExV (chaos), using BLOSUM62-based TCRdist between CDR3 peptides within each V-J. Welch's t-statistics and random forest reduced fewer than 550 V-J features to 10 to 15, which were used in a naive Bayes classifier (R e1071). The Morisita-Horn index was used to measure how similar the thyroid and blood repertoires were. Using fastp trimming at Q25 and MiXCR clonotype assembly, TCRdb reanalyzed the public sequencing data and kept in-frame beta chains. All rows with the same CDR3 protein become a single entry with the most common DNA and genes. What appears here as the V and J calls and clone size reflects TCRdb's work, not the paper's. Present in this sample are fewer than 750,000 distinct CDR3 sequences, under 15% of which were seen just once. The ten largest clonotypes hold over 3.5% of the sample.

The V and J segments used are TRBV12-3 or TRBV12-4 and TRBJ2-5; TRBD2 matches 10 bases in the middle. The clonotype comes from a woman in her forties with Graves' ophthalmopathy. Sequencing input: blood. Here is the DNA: TGTGCCAGCAGTTCCGGGGTAGCGGGAGGTCCGGAGACCCAGTACTTC. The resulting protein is CASSSGVAGGPETQYF.